The 15 T cell receptor beta chains in this list originate from one sample, sequenced in a study of blood T cell repertoires in COVID-19. Profiled with immunoSEQ multiplex PCR; TCRdb holds only in-frame clones, not every one. Here the sample spans 140,000 or so clones, over 70% being singletons. The sequenced sample consisted of peripheral blood. The receptors were sampled from a man aged 60-69 years with active or convalescent COVID-19.

V and J are TRBV29-1 and TRBJ2-3; D is possibly TRBD1 (5 bases). The CDR3 extends over 12 amino acids. CDR1 is SQVTM, CDR2 ANQGSEA, per germline. Trimming cost V 7 bases and J 3 bases, with 11 bases left between them. The CDR3 nucleotides read TGCAGCGGGGGCCCCGGGACAGATACGCAGTATTTT. It specifies CSGGPGTDTQYF.

This rearrangement joins TRBV25-1 to TRBJ1-2; no clear D gene. Germline CDR1 is MGHDK and CDR2 is SYGVNS. V was clipped by 1 base and J by 3 bases, with 6 bases between them. This CDR3 contains 13 residues. Here the CDR3 reads CASSESRDYGYTF. The CDR3 bases are TGTGCCAGCAGTGAATCGAGGGACTATGGCTACACCTTC.

This chain uses TRBV30 with TRBJ1-2, with 12 bases identical to TRBD1. CDR1 and CDR2 (germline): GTSNPN, SVGIG (reference sequence). The CDR3 contains 12 residues. V gave up 8 bases and J gave up 8 bases; unmatched junction bases: 6. CDR3 in amino acids: CARGQGAGGYTF. CDR3 in DNA: TGTGCCCGGGGACAGGGGGCAGGGGGCTACACCTTC.

The chain links TRBV6-5 to TRBJ1-3; D call uncertain. The CDR3 length is 14 residues. Germline-derived CDR1 and CDR2 are MNHEY and SVGAGI. Trimming took off 2 bases at V and 4 bases at J, with 9 bases between the two ends. The DNA of the CDR3 is TGTGCCAGCAGTTACGACAAACGGGGAAACACCATATATTTT. This sequence encodes CASSYDKRGNTIYF.

V is TRBV5-1 and J is TRBJ2-1, with D tentatively TRBD2 (6 bases). Per germline, CDR1 SGHRS and CDR2 YFSETQ. This CDR3 is built from 15 residues. V lost 5 bases and J lost 6, with 18 bases in between. CDR3 sequence: CASSSGGNRVNEQFF. CDR3 coding DNA: TGCGCCAGCAGTAGTGGGGGGAATCGGGTCAATGAGCAGTTCTTC.

This clone appeared a few times. This chain joins TRBV28 and TRBJ2-7; D gene uncertain. In germline, CDR1 is MDHEN, CDR2 SYDVKM. Trimming took 2 bases from V and 0 from J, leaving 5 bases between them. CDR3 length equals 13 residues. Here the CDR3 reads CASSLLSSYEQYF. CDR3 nucleotide sequence: TGTGCCAGCAGTTTACTGAGCTCCTACGAGCAGTACTTC.

The chain recombines TRBV11-3 with TRBJ2-1; TRBD1 agrees at 7 bases. V lost 3 bases to trimming and J lost 6 bases; unmatched junction nucleotides: 8. Germline V gene sequence: CDR1 SGHNT, CDR2 YENEEA. The CDR3 length is 15 residues. This CDR3 is CASSLGTAKGNEQFF. The CDR3 nucleotides read TGTGCCAGCAGCTTGGGGACAGCCAAGGGCAATGAGCAGTTCTTC.

The V call is TRBV5-1, the J call TRBJ1-1, with D possibly TRBD1 on 5 matching bases. The CDR3 loop spans 14 amino acids. CDR1 SGHRS and CDR2 YFSETQ come from the germline V gene. V lost 2 bases and J lost 4, with 12 bases in between. CDR3: CASSLGGGVTEAFF. Written as DNA, the CDR3 is TGCGCCAGCAGCTTAGGTGGGGGGGTCACTGAAGCTTTCTTT.

The J gene is TRBJ1-2, the V gene TRBV29-1; no clear D gene. The germline CDR1 and CDR2 sequences are SQVTM and ANQGSEA. V shed 2 bases and J shed 0 bases, with 16 bases lying between them. The CDR3 runs to 16 residues. The CDR3 DNA follows: TGCAGCGTTGAAAATACCCATCGGGGTACTAACTATGGCTACACCTTC. This translates into CSVENTHRGTNYGYTF. Using reference TRBV29-1 and TRBJ1-2 for the parts outside the CDR3, the full variable domain is SAVISQKPSRDICQRGTSLTIQCQVDSQVTMMFWYRQQPGQSLTLIATANQGSEATYESGFVIDKFPISRPNLTFSTLTVSNMSPEDSSIYLCSVENTHRGTNYGYTFGSGTRLTVV.

The CDR3 sequence: CASSLAEPGELFF. CDR3 nucleotides: TGTGCCAGCAGTTTAGCGGAGCCCGGGGAGCTGTTTTTT. The rearrangement joins TRBV27 to TRBJ2-2; D call uncertain. V lost 2 bases, J lost 6 bases, and 7 bases lay in between. Per germline, CDR1 MNHEY and CDR2 SMNVEV (reference sequence). There are 13 residues in the CDR3.

This chain joins TRBV4-2 and TRBJ1-4; weak D call: TRBD1 (6 bases). The CDR3 has 14 residues. CDR1 and CDR2 from the germline V gene are LGHNA and YNFKEQ. V lost 3 bases to trimming and J lost 3 bases, with 8 bases between them. CDR3 bases: TGTGCCAGCAGCCAGGGGGCAGCTAATGAAAAACTGTTTTTT. Its protein product is CASSQGAANEKLFF.

This clone was recorded a few times. The rearrangement uses TRBV11-2 and TRBJ2-3; 7 nucleotides align to TRBD2. Germline assignment: CDR1 SGHAT and CDR2 FQNNGV. The CDR3 has 14 residues. Trimming cost V 6 bases and J 3 bases; bases outside gene matches: 6. CDR3 nucleotides: TGTGCCAGCAGACCGCCTAGCGGAACAGATACGCAGTATTTT. This sequence encodes CASRPPSGTDTQYF.

V and J are TRBV28 and TRBJ2-2, with D perhaps TRBD2 (5 bases). The CDR3 totals 11 residues. With 2 bases removed from V and 13 bases from J, the gap between germline ends came to 8 bases. CDR1 MDHEN and CDR2 SYDVKM come from the germline V gene. The chain's CDR3 is CASSLTGRLFF. The CDR3 DNA follows: TGTGCCAGCAGTTTAACGGGAAGGCTGTTTTTT.

This chain links TRBV7-2 with TRBJ2-3; TRBD2 matches 7 bases. The CDR3 is 17 residues long. The ends lost 5 bases at V and 6 bases at J; junction bases unmatched: 17. The germline gives CDR1 SGHTA, CDR2 FQGNSA. CDR3 coding DNA: TGTGCCAGCAGCCCAAATACACTAGCGTTACTAGGGGATACGCAGTATTTT. The encoded protein is CASSPNTLALLGDTQYF.

This clone was seen a handful of times. The CDR3 is CASSYGAGSYGYTF. CDR3 nucleotides: TGTGCCAGCAGTTACGGCGCAGGCAGCTATGGCTACACCTTC. The V and J genes are TRBV6-6 and TRBJ1-2, with D unclear. In germline, CDR1 is MNHNY, CDR2 SVGAGI (reference sequence). The CDR3 extends over 14 amino acids. Deletions cut 2 bases from V and 4 bases from J, with 11 bases between.